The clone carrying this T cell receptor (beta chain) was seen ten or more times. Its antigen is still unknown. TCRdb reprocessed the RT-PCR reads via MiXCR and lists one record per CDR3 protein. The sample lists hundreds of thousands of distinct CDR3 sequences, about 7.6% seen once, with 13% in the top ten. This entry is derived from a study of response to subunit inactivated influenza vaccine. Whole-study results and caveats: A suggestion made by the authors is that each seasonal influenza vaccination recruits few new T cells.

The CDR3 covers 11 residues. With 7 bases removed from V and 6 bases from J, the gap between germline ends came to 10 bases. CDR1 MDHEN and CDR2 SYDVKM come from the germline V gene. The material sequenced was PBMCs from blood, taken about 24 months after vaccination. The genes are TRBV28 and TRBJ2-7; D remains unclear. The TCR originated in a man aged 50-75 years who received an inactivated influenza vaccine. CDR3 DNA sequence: TGTGCCAGCAATTGGGGTGTCGAGCAGTACTTC. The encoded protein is CASNWGVEQYF.